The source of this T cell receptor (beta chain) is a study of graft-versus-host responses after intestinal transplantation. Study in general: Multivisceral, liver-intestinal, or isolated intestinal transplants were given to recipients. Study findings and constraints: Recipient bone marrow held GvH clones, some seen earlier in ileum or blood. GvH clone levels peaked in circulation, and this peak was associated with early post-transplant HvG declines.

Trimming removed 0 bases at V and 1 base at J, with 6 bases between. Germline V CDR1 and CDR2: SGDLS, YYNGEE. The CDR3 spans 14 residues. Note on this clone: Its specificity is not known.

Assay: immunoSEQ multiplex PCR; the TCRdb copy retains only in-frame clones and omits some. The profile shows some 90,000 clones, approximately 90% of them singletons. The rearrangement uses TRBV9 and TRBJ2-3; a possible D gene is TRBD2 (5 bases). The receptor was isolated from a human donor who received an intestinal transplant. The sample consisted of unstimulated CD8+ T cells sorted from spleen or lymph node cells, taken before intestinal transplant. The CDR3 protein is CASSVGAGTDTQYF. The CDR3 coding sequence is TGTGCCAGCAGCGTAGGAGCGGGCACAGATACGCAGTATTTT.